Presented here are 21 T cell receptor beta chains from one specimen sequenced in a study of blood T cell repertoires in COVID-19. Sequencing was performed with immunoSEQ multiplex PCR; in TCRdb, only in-frame clones are kept and a portion is missing. Of 65,000 to 90,000 clones in the sample, approximately 88% were seen once. What was sequenced was peripheral blood. The receptors stem from an elderly man with active or convalescent COVID-19.

In its sample, this clone was seen once. The chain employs TRBV5-1 and TRBJ2-3, with TRBD1 as a possible D gene (6 bases). Germline V gene sequence: CDR1 SGHRS, CDR2 YFSETQ. The CDR3 contains 16 residues. Trimming removed 1 base at V and 2 bases at J, with 14 bases between. In DNA form, the CDR3 reads TGCGCCAGCAGCTTGTCTCAGGGGTCCCACACAGATACGCAGTATTTT. Its protein is CASSLSQGSHTDTQYF.

In this sample, this clone turned up once. The chain recombines TRBV13 with TRBJ1-3, with 9 positions matching TRBD1. The junction had 7 bases not matched to a gene; V was cut back by 5 bases and J by 2 bases. The CDR3 extends over 16 amino acids. CDR1 is PRHDT, CDR2 FYEKMQ, per germline (reference sequence). CDR3 nucleotide sequence: TGTGCCAGCAGCCCCCCTGACAGGGGGGCTGGAAACACCATATATTTT. Its protein product is CASSPPDRGAGNTIYF.

Written as DNA, the CDR3 is TGTGCCAGCGGCCTACTAGCGGGAGCCGCAGATACGCAGTATTTT. Its translation: CASGLLAGAADTQYF. This chain connects TRBV7-8 to TRBJ2-3, with TRBD2 identical over 11 bases. V was clipped by 8 bases and J by 4 bases; unmatched bases: 8. The germline CDR1 and CDR2 sequences are SGHVS and FQNEAQ. This CDR3 region has 15 residues.

This chain connects TRBV27 to TRBJ2-1, with 9 nucleotides matching TRBD1. Per the germline V gene, CDR1 is MNHEY and CDR2 is SMNVEV (reference sequence). The V segment lost 6 bases and the J segment 0 bases; nucleotides outside the gene matches: 3. CDR3 size: 15 residues. The CDR3 reads CASRTDRGSYNEQFF. CDR3 DNA sequence: TGTGCCAGCAGAACGGACAGGGGCTCCTACAATGAGCAGTTCTTC.

J is TRBJ2-7 and V is TRBV4-1, with 8 bases aligning to TRBD1. CDR1 and CDR2 from the germline V gene are MGHRA and YSYEKL. V shed 4 bases, J shed 2 bases, and the junction held 13 bases outside the gene matches. This CDR3 region has 17 residues. CDR3 protein: CASSLFVTGDITYEQYF. DNA for the CDR3: TGCGCCAGCAGCCTTTTTGTGACAGGGGATATCACCTACGAGCAGTACTTC.

The V and J genes are TRBV28 and TRBJ2-7; D is perhaps TRBD1 (7 bases). Germline V gene sequence: CDR1 MDHEN, CDR2 SYDVKM. Trimming cost V 6 bases and J 1 base, with 13 bases left between them. There are 14 residues in the CDR3. CDR3 loop: CASSAPGGSYEQYF. CDR3 bases: TGTGCCAGCAGCGCCCCAGGGGGGTCCTACGAGCAGTACTTC.

The rearrangement uses TRBV3-1 (or the pseudogene TRBV3-2) and TRBJ2-2; D possibly corresponds to TRBD1 (6 bases). CDR1 and CDR2 (germline): LGHDT, YNNKEL (reference sequence). Trimming removed 0 bases at V and 4 bases at J, with 18 bases between. The CDR3 runs to 18 residues. CDR3 sequence (DNA): TGTGCCAGCAGCCAAGATCGGGGTGGGGGCGTCAGCACCGGGGAGCTGTTTTTT. Protein sequence: CASSQDRGGGVSTGELFF.

This sequence joins TRBV29-1 and TRBJ2-2, with a possible D match to TRBD1 (6 bases). This CDR3 is built from 14 residues. The V and J ends lost 7 bases and 0 bases respectively, with 12 bases between them. Looked up from germline, CDR1 is SQVTM and CDR2 is ANQGSEA. The CDR3: CSARTAANTGELFF. CDR3 nucleotide sequence: TGCAGCGCAAGGACAGCCGCGAACACCGGGGAGCTGTTTTTT.

The chain joins TRBV28 to TRBJ2-1; TRBD2 aligns across 11 bases. This CDR3 is 15 amino acids long. The junction had 5 bases not matched to a gene; V was cut back by 6 bases and J by 4 bases. The germline V gene encodes CDR1 MDHEN and CDR2 SYDVKM. The chain's CDR3 is CASRSGTSGYNEQFF. The CDR3 bases are TGTGCCAGCAGGTCCGGGACTAGCGGTTACAATGAGCAGTTCTTC.

A few counts support this clone. The chain links TRBV11-3 to TRBJ2-7; D is unclear. The CDR3 has 12 amino acids. Trimming cost V 5 bases and J 2 bases, with 7 bases left between them. Per the germline V gene, CDR1 is SGHNT and CDR2 is YENEEA. CDR3 sequence (DNA): TGTGCCAGCAGCGCTACCCCCTACGAGCAGTACTTC. Amino acid sequence: CASSATPYEQYF.

This chain joins TRBV4-2 and TRBJ2-7, with 14 bases matching TRBD2. V dropped 1 base and J dropped 4; count of bases not matched to a gene: 3. The CDR3 length is 16 residues. Germline lookup yields CDR1 LGHNA and CDR2 YNFKEQ. The CDR3: CASSQGLAGGLYEQYF. Written as DNA, the CDR3 is TGTGCCAGCAGCCAAGGACTAGCGGGAGGGTTGTACGAGCAGTACTTC.

This clone appeared a single time. This chain joins TRBV5-1 and TRBJ2-3, with TRBD2 identical over 8 bases. Per germline, CDR1 SGHRS and CDR2 YFSETQ. Unmatched junction bases numbered 4, after V lost 5 bases and J lost 2 bases. The CDR3 runs to 14 residues. The CDR3 reads CASRVAGITDTQYF. The CDR3, as DNA: TGCGCCAGCAGAGTAGCGGGGATCACAGATACGCAGTATTTT.

This rearrangement joins TRBV11-2 to TRBJ2-5, with 8 bases aligning to TRBD2. The CDR3 is 17 residues long. V dropped 2 bases and J dropped 1; count of bases not matched to a gene: 9. Germline V CDR1 and CDR2: SGHAT, FQNNGV. CDR3 residues: CASSLRGIAGPQETQYF. The CDR3 DNA follows: TGTGCCAGCAGCTTACGGGGTATAGCGGGGCCCCAAGAGACCCAGTACTTC. Using reference TRBV11-2 and TRBJ2-5 for the parts outside the CDR3, the full variable domain is EAGVAQSPRYKIIEKRQSVAFWCNPISGHATLYWYQQILGQGPKLLIQFQNNGVVDDSQLPKDRFSAERLKGVDSTLKIQPAKLEDSAVYLCASSLRGIAGPQETQYFGPGTRLLVL.

This clone was counted a single time. The V call is TRBV7-2, the J call TRBJ2-3; TRBD2 aligns across 14 bases. Germline CDR1 SGHTA, CDR2 FQGNSA. The CDR3 runs to 15 residues. Trimming cost V 4 bases and J 8 bases; bases outside gene matches: 5. The CDR3 DNA follows: TGTGCCAGCAGCTCCGGGACTAGCGGGAGAGGTACGCAGTATTTT. It specifies CASSSGTSGRGTQYF.

The rearrangement joins TRBV6-2 or TRBV6-3 to TRBJ2-4; D call uncertain. Deletions cut 2 bases from V and 2 bases from J, with 7 bases between. Germline V lookup: CDR1 MNHEY, CDR2 SVGEGT. This CDR3 comprises 14 residues. The CDR3 DNA reads as TGTGCCAGCAGTTACAGAGCATCCAAAAACATTCAGTACTTC. Its protein is CASSYRASKNIQYF.

The V gene is TRBV28, the J gene TRBJ2-7; D perhaps matches TRBD2 (6 bases). Between the trimmed V and J ends, which lost 3 bases and 0 bases, there was a span of 12 bases. Germline values: CDR1 MDHEN, CDR2 SYDVKM. The CDR3 consists of 15 residues. The DNA of the CDR3 is TGTGCCAGCAGTTTCGGCGGGGCGACCTCCTACGAGCAGTACTTC. This sequence encodes CASSFGGATSYEQYF.

The chain carries TRBV2 and TRBJ1-2; possibly TRBD1 for D (5 bases). V was cut by 6 bases and J by 2 bases, with 13 bases left in between. There are 14 residues in the CDR3. Germline V gives CDR1 SNHLY, CDR2 FYNNEI. CDR3 DNA: TGTGCCAGCAGCGCGGGACGGGGAAACTATGGCTACACCTTC. This codes for CASSAGRGNYGYTF.

The chain is built from TRBV6-5 and TRBJ2-1; 8 positions match TRBD2. The V gene end was trimmed by 5 bases and the J gene end by 5 bases; junction bases not matched to a gene: 5. This CDR3 region has 14 residues. Germline lookup yields CDR1 MNHEY and CDR2 SVGAGI. CDR3 protein: CASSQKLADNEQFF. CDR3 bases: TGTGCCAGCAGTCAAAAACTAGCGGACAATGAGCAGTTCTTC.

The V call is TRBV6-2 or TRBV6-3, the J call TRBJ1-5; tentatively, D is TRBD1 (6 bases). The V gene's germline CDR1 is MNHEY and CDR2 SVGEGT. The CDR3 has 14 amino acids. The ends were cut back, 1 base at V and 7 bases at J, with 11 bases in the middle. The CDR3 region has the DNA TGTGCCAGCAGTTACTTGGGGGCCGGACAGCCCCAGCATTTT. Amino acid sequence: CASSYLGAGQPQHF.

The chain carries TRBV2 and TRBJ1-2; TRBD1 aligns across 7 bases. The CDR3 sequence is 14 residues long. Germline V gene data show CDR1 as SNHLY and CDR2 as FYNNEI. V lost 7 bases to trimming and J lost 5 bases; unmatched junction nucleotides: 10. CDR3 region: CASIGDSYGYGYTF. The CDR3 region has the DNA TGTGCCAGCATCGGGGACAGCTACGGGTATGGCTACACCTTC.

The CDR3 coding sequence is TGTGCCAGCAGTTTAGGAGGACAGGGGGCTCAGTACTTC. This codes for CASSLGGQGAQYF. The chain has TRBV12-3 or TRBV12-4 and TRBJ2-7; 11 bases agree with TRBD1. This CDR3 spans 13 amino acids. The ends lost 1 base at V and 10 bases at J; junction bases unmatched: 3.